Listed here are 25 T cell receptor beta chains from one sample, sequenced in a study of blood T cell repertoires in COVID-19. Clones were sequenced by immunoSEQ multiplex PCR, and TCRdb holds only the in-frame ones, with some missing. The sample lists around 180,000 clones; roughly 80% were seen once. The specimen was peripheral blood. The receptors here all came from a human donor in a cohort sampled during active COVID-19.

V gene TRBV6-6 combines with J gene TRBJ1-2; 10 nucleotides align to TRBD1. With 10 bases clipped from V and 3 bases from J, the junction kept 11 bases outside the gene matches. Germline CDR1 reads MNHNY; CDR2 reads SVGAGI (reference sequence). This CDR3 has 15 residues. The CDR3 reads CATSTGGSGYYGYTF. CDR3 DNA sequence: TGTGCCACATCGACAGGGGGCAGCGGGTACTATGGCTACACCTTC.

This clone appeared once. The V gene is TRBV5-1, the J gene TRBJ2-5; 7 bases fit TRBD1. J was trimmed by 5 bases and V by 4 bases; bases with no gene match: 5. Per the germline V gene, CDR1 is SGHRS and CDR2 is YFSETQ. This CDR3 comprises 13 residues. CDR3 sequence (DNA): TGCGCCAGCAGCCTGACAGGGATGGAGACCCAGTACTTC. Amino acid sequence: CASSLTGMETQYF. Variable domain in full (rest from reference TRBV5-1 and TRBJ2-5): KAGVTQTPRYLIKTRGQQVTLSCSPISGHRSVSWYQQTPGQGLQFLFEYFSETQRNKGNFPGRFSGRQFSNSRSEMNVSTLELGDSALYLCASSLTGMETQYFGPGTRLLVL.

The gene calls are TRBV6-4 and TRBJ2-5, with D hard to call. The CDR3 has 13 amino acids. The germline V gene encodes CDR1 MRHNA and CDR2 SNTAGT. Trimming stripped 2 bases from V and 3 bases from J, with 7 bases between. CDR3 loop: CASSDAHKETQYF. The CDR3, as DNA: TGTGCCAGCAGTGACGCACACAAAGAGACCCAGTACTTC.

This clone was seen a single time. The rearrangement links TRBV19 to TRBJ1-5; D ambiguous. Germline V gene lookup returns CDR1 LNHDA and CDR2 SQIVND (reference sequence). The CDR3 runs to 14 residues. The V end was cut by 4 bases, the J end by 7 bases, with 14 bases between. CDR3 loop: CASSNDGLQQPQHF. The CDR3 nucleotides are TGTGCCAGTAGTAACGACGGACTTCAACAGCCCCAGCATTTT.

This clone was counted a few times. This chain uses TRBV24-1 with TRBJ2-1, with D uncertain. The germline V gene has CDR1 KGHDR and CDR2 SFDVKD. The ends were cut back, 5 bases at V and 7 bases at J, with 5 bases in the middle. The CDR3 spans 11 residues. The CDR3 DNA sequence: TGTGCCACCAGTGTCGGTAATGAGCAGTTCTTC. Translated, it gives CATSVGNEQFF.

This clone came up a few times. V gene TRBV20-1 combines with J gene TRBJ2-7, with no clear D. V shed 3 bases and J shed 0 bases, with 9 bases lying between them. The germline CDR1 and CDR2 sequences are DFQATT and SNEGSKA (reference sequence). The CDR3 contains 13 residues. The CDR3 region is CSASWPGSYEQYF. CDR3 sequence (DNA): TGCAGTGCTAGTTGGCCGGGCTCCTACGAGCAGTACTTC.

The CDR3 loop reads CASSESSGLAGGTDTQYF. CDR3 DNA sequence: TGCGCCAGCAGTGAGTCCTCAGGACTAGCGGGGGGCACAGATACGCAGTATTTT. The chain recombines TRBV10-1 with TRBJ2-3, with 13 bases identical to TRBD2. After removal of 0 bases from V and 1 base from J, the junction contained 4 bases not matched to a gene. CDR1 is WNHNN and CDR2 is SYGVQD in the germline V gene (reference sequence). The CDR3 loop spans 18 amino acids.

This clone was counted only a few times. The CDR3 sequence is CASSQVQGTTEAFF. CDR3 bases: TGTGCCAGCAGCCAAGTACAGGGTACCACTGAAGCTTTCTTT. V and J are TRBV3-1 (or the pseudogene TRBV3-2) and TRBJ1-1; D is perhaps TRBD1 (6 bases). Trimming cost V 1 base and J 4 bases, with 10 bases left between them. The CDR3 totals 14 residues. Germline V gives CDR1 LGHDT, CDR2 YNNKEL (reference sequence).

This rearrangement joins TRBV7-6 to TRBJ2-7; no clear D gene. Germline V gene data show CDR1 as SGHVS and CDR2 as FNYEAQ. The CDR3 has 15 residues. Trimming pared 1 base from V and 2 bases from J, leaving 12 bases between. CDR3 region: CASSLGDTNPYEQYF. CDR3 nucleotide sequence: TGTGCCAGCAGCTTAGGTGACACGAATCCCTACGAGCAGTACTTC.

On this clone itself: Other DNA variants within this sample encode the same CDR3. The V call is TRBV19, the J call TRBJ1-2; a weak D match, TRBD1 (5 bases). CDR1 and CDR2 (germline): LNHDA, SQIVND (reference sequence). The CDR3 runs to 14 residues. V lost 3 bases and J lost 5, with 13 bases in between. The CDR3 loop reads CASSIGQGGYGYTF. As DNA, the CDR3 is TGTGCCAGTAGTATTGGGCAGGGAGGATATGGCTACACCTTC.

There are many counts of this clone. With only one base between it and a far larger clone, this is likely a read error. The chain recombines TRBV6-2 or TRBV6-3 with TRBJ2-7; tentatively, D is TRBD2 (5 bases). The length of the CDR3 is 13 residues. Trimming stripped 6 bases from V and 2 bases from J, with 11 bases between. The germline V gene encodes CDR1 MNHEY and CDR2 SVGEGT. CDR3 coding DNA: TGTGCCAGCAGCCCCCCCGGGGCCTACGAGCAGTACTTC. This sequence encodes CASSPPGAYEQYF.

V and J are TRBV5-1 and TRBJ2-7; D gene unclear. The CDR3 is 13 residues long. Deletions cut 4 bases from V and 4 bases from J, with 12 bases between. From germline, CDR1 is SGHRS and CDR2 YFSETQ. The CDR3 region has the DNA TGCGCCAGCAGCCCCCTCTCGGGTTACGAGCAGTACTTC. Protein sequence: CASSPLSGYEQYF. Based on the CDR3 plus reference TRBV5-1 and TRBJ2-7, the full variable domain is KAGVTQTPRYLIKTRGQQVTLSCSPISGHRSVSWYQQTPGQGLQFLFEYFSETQRNKGNFPGRFSGRQFSNSRSEMNVSTLELGDSALYLCASSPLSGYEQYFGPGTRLTVT.

The chain combines TRBV7-3 with TRBJ2-1; 9 positions agree with TRBD1. The CDR3 contains 14 residues. J lost 8 bases, V lost 8 bases, and 10 bases had no gene match. CDR1 and CDR2 (germline): SGHTA, FQGTGA. DNA for the CDR3: TGTGCCAGCGGACCCGGGACAGGGACCCATGAGCAGTTCTTC. Its protein product is CASGPGTGTHEQFF.

This sequence joins TRBV19 and TRBJ1-1; maybe TRBD1 (6 bases). Germline CDR1 is LNHDA and CDR2 is SQIVND (reference sequence). The V gene lost 4 bases and the J gene lost 1 base, with 19 bases spanning the gap. The CDR3 consists of 17 residues. The CDR3 region is CASSTNPENRANTEAFF. In DNA, the CDR3 is TGTGCCAGTAGTACCAACCCCGAGAACAGGGCGAACACTGAAGCTTTCTTT. Combining the CDR3 with reference TRBV19 and TRBJ1-1 gives the whole variable domain DGGITQSPKYLFRKEGQNVTLSCEQNLNHDAMYWYRQDPGQGLRLIYYSQIVNDFQKGDIAEGYSVSREKKESFPLTVTSAQKNPTAFYLCASSTNPENRANTEAFFGQGTRLTVV.

The rearrangement links TRBV18 to TRBJ2-1; 9 positions agree with TRBD1. Germline values: CDR1 KGHSH, CDR2 LQKENI. CDR3 size: 15 residues. The V and J ends lost 5 bases and 4 bases, in that order; junction bases with no gene match: 6. Here the CDR3 reads CASSSRDREYNEQFF. In DNA, the CDR3 is TGTGCCAGCTCATCCCGGGACAGGGAGTACAATGAGCAGTTCTTC.

The chain combines TRBV2 with TRBJ2-5, with TRBD2 matching over 14 bases. Germline V CDR1 and CDR2: SNHLY, FYNNEI. The CDR3 totals 16 residues. After removal of 7 bases from V and 1 base from J, the junction contained 5 bases not matched to a gene. CDR3 DNA sequence: TGTGCCAGCACTCGACTAGCGGGGGGGATCCAAGAGACCCAGTACTTC. This gives the protein CASTRLAGGIQETQYF.

The chain carries TRBV7-9 and TRBJ2-7; perhaps TRBD1 as D (6 bases). Germline CDR1 is SEHNR and CDR2 is FQNEAQ (reference sequence). V lost 3 bases and J lost 2, with 11 bases in between. This CDR3 contains 14 residues. DNA for the CDR3: TGTGCCAGCAGCTTTCAGGGGACCACCTACGAGCAGTACTTC. It translates to CASSFQGTTYEQYF.

This clone was counted a few times. The chain recombines TRBV6-6 with TRBJ2-7; D is perhaps TRBD2 (5 bases). The length of the CDR3 is 14 residues. The V end was cut by 2 bases, the J end by 2 bases, with 10 bases between. The V gene's germline CDR1 is MNHNY and CDR2 SVGAGI (reference sequence). The CDR3 protein is CASSYTGRAYEQYF. The CDR3 DNA reads TGTGCCAGCAGTTACACGGGGAGAGCCTACGAGCAGTACTTC.

The rearrangement joins TRBV6-5 to TRBJ2-7, with 10 positions matching TRBD1. From germline, CDR1 is MNHEY and CDR2 SVGAGI. CDR3 length equals 14 residues. V was pared by 8 bases and J by 4 bases, with 8 bases of the junction left unmatched. CDR3 sequence (DNA): TGTGCCAGCGGCCTGACAGGGGGCTTTTACGAGCAGTACTTC. Protein product: CASGLTGGFYEQYF.

The V gene is TRBV6-6, the J gene TRBJ2-7; TRBD1 matches at 10 bases. Trimming cost V 6 bases and J 5 bases; bases outside gene matches: 10. Germline CDR1 reads MNHNY; CDR2 reads SVGAGI (reference sequence). This CDR3 contains 15 residues. The CDR3 is CASRTGTGVGNEQYF. The CDR3 DNA follows: TGTGCCAGCAGAACCGGGACAGGGGTTGGTAACGAGCAGTACTTC.

V and J are TRBV6-5 and TRBJ2-1, with 9 bases aligning to TRBD2. With 5 bases clipped from V and 6 bases from J, the junction kept 8 bases outside the gene matches. This CDR3 is built from 15 residues. Germline V gives CDR1 MNHEY, CDR2 SVGAGI. The CDR3 DNA sequence: TGTGCCAGCAGTCCGGCGGGGGGGAGGTTCAATGAGCAGTTCTTC. This sequence encodes CASSPAGGRFNEQFF.

This clone was seen once. The V call is TRBV6-4, the J call TRBJ2-2; the D gene is possibly TRBD1 (5 bases). The CDR3 covers 13 residues. Germline assignment: CDR1 MRHNA and CDR2 SNTAGT. Trimming removed 5 bases from V and 3 bases from J, with 7 bases in between. CDR3 bases: TGTGCCAGCAGTCCGACAGACACCGGGGAGCTGTTTTTT. This translates into CASSPTDTGELFF.

The J gene is TRBJ2-7, the V gene TRBV5-1; no clear D gene. The CDR3 spans 15 residues. V was trimmed by 2 bases and J by 2 bases, leaving 14 bases between them. Germline CDR1 and CDR2: SGHRS and YFSETQ. CDR3 coding DNA: TGCGCCAGCAGCTTAAGTCCAGGTTTGGCCTACGAGCAGTACTTC. It is translated as CASSLSPGLAYEQYF. Drawing the rest from reference TRBV5-1 and TRBJ2-7, the complete variable domain is KAGVTQTPRYLIKTRGQQVTLSCSPISGHRSVSWYQQTPGQGLQFLFEYFSETQRNKGNFPGRFSGRQFSNSRSEMNVSTLELGDSALYLCASSLSPGLAYEQYFGPGTRLTVT.

The genes are TRBV18 and TRBJ1-2; D unclear. Trimming removed 0 bases from V and 8 bases from J, with 19 bases in between. This CDR3 region has 16 residues. Germline CDR1 KGHSH, CDR2 LQKENI. The CDR3 sequence: CASSPPQWALPIGYTF. CDR3 coding DNA: TGTGCCAGCTCACCACCGCAGTGGGCGCTACCCATAGGCTACACCTTC. The complete variable domain, with remaining parts taken from reference TRBV18 and TRBJ1-2, reads NAGVMQNPRHLVRRRGQEARLRCSPMKGHSHVYWYRQLPEEGLKFMVYLQKENIIDESGMPKERFSAEFPKEGPSILRIQQVVRGDSAAYFCASSPPQWALPIGYTFGSGTRLTVV.

The chain combines TRBV5-4 with TRBJ2-7; 7 bases align to TRBD1. The germline gives CDR1 SGHNT, CDR2 YYREEE (reference sequence). The V segment lost 4 bases and the J segment 2 bases; nucleotides outside the gene matches: 6. The CDR3 length is 14 residues. The CDR3 nucleotides are TGTGCCAGCAGCCCCGGGACAGAAGCCTACGAGCAGTACTTC. It specifies CASSPGTEAYEQYF.